What follows describes a single TCR beta chain. The CDR3 is 15 amino acids. Germline CDR1 is LNHNV and CDR2 is YYDKDF (reference sequence). V shed 0 bases, J shed 7 bases, and the junction held 7 bases outside the gene matches. The sample originates from a study of control samples from healthy donors and cancer patients. Generated by immunoSEQ multiplex PCR, the TCRdb table keeps only in-frame clones and is missing some. This sample yields over 150,000 clones, of which 75% to 95% are seen a single time; 2% to 2.5% belongs to the top ten. The receptor's source is a woman between 35 and 50 years old in good health. This chain joins TRBV15 and TRBJ1-2; TRBD1 matches at 8 bases. The sequenced material came from blood. CDR3 bases: TGTGCCACCAGCAGAGAGACAGGGGAGGTGGGTGGCTACACCTTC. This encodes CATSRETGEVGGYTF.